Listed here is a single T cell receptor beta chain. What it binds is not known. This specimen belongs to a study of OX40 agonist ivuxolimab in advanced cancers. Study at large: Ivuxolimab, an agonistic anti-OX40 (CD134) antibody, was given to patients. Three patients, one with hepatocellular carcinoma and two with cutaneous melanoma, achieved partial responses.

Produced via immunoSEQ multiplex PCR; TCRdb's table is partial and in-frame only. The top ten clones hold 0.62% of a sample with roughly 62,000 clones, 92% of them seen once. General study results and limits: Nonresponders included some who also had low normalized T-cell clonal expansion.

V lost 4 bases, J lost 5 bases, and 6 bases stayed unmatched. CDR1 GTSNPN and CDR2 SVGIG come from the germline V gene (reference sequence). The CDR3 totals 13 residues. The input for sequencing was CD4+ or CD8+ T cells sorted from blood, taken in a trial of the OX40 agonist ivuxolimab. This sequence joins TRBV30 and TRBJ2-5, with 8 positions matching TRBD1. The source of this sequence is an adult with an advanced solid tumor such as melanoma, head and neck, liver or kidney cancer. This CDR3 reads CAWNSRGRETQYF. In DNA form, the CDR3 reads TGTGCCTGGAACTCCAGGGGGCGGGAGACCCAGTACTTC.